One TCR beta chain is described in this entry. These data are taken from a study of T cell responses to AZD1222 COVID-19 vaccine. Germline V gene sequence: CDR1 MRHNA, CDR2 SNTAGT. CDR3 size: 18 residues. The V end was cut by 6 bases, the J end by 5 bases, with 25 bases between. TCRdb's table, derived via immunoSEQ multiplex PCR, lists solely in-frame clones and lacks some. Among over 95,000 clones listed, about 86% were seen once. This material consisted of peripheral blood, taken on day 0 of AZD1222 vaccination. The chain is built from TRBV6-4 and TRBJ1-4, with D hard to call. This sequence originates from an adult in good health. The CDR3 spells CASRIGESPGKLNEKLFF. The CDR3 DNA reads as TGTGCCAGCAGGATCGGGGAGAGTCCAGGTAAACTCAATGAAAAACTGTTTTTT.